This is a list of T cell receptor beta chains from one sample in a study of T cells in localized non-small cell lung cancer. Sequencing used immunoSEQ multiplex PCR; TCRdb keeps in-frame clones, though not all of them. The sample shows roughly 77,000 clones, 88% of them seen only once. This specimen was peripheral blood, taken before any cancer treatment. Receptor source: a woman aged 35 to 70 with stage I squamous cell lung carcinoma. CDR3s include the opening cysteine and the closing phenylalanine or tryptophan. D genes are given only for firm matches. Clone size is shown for a subset of rows, as once, few, many or a class of expanded clone.

j_call: TRBJ1-2
v_call: TRBV9
clone_size: once
d_call: TRBD1
cdr3_aa: CASSADRNDGYTF
cdr3_nt: TGTGCCAGCAGCGCGGACAGGAATGATGGCTACACCTTC

j_call: TRBJ1-5
v_call: TRBV18
clone_size: NA
d_call: NA
cdr3_aa: CASSSGLHDQPQHF
cdr3_nt: TGTGCCAGCTCATCTGGGCTCCACGATCAGCCCCAGCATTTT

j_call: TRBJ2-7
v_call: TRBV5-1
clone_size: NA
d_call: TRBD1
cdr3_aa: CASSPGTAYEQYF
cdr3_nt: TGCGCCAGCAGCCCCGGGACAGCCTACGAGCAGTACTTC

j_call: TRBJ2-3
v_call: TRBV7-9
clone_size: NA
d_call: NA
cdr3_aa: CASSRGRSDTQYF
cdr3_nt: TGTGCCAGCAGCCGGGGCAGGTCAGATACGCAGTATTTT

j_call: TRBJ2-1
v_call: TRBV6-5
clone_size: NA
d_call: NA
cdr3_aa: CASSYDTANEQFF
cdr3_nt: TGTGCCAGCAGTTACGACACGGCCAATGAGCAGTTCTTC

j_call: TRBJ2-7
v_call: TRBV6-1
clone_size: few
d_call: TRBD1
cdr3_aa: CASSSPGQNYEQYF
cdr3_nt: TGTGCCAGCAGTTCACCGGGACAGAACTACGAGCAGTACTTC

j_call: TRBJ2-1
v_call: TRBV6-1
clone_size: NA
d_call: TRBD2
cdr3_aa: CASRRDYTGSEQFF
cdr3_nt: TGTGCCAGCCGCCGGGACTACACTGGTAGTGAGCAGTTCTTC

j_call: TRBJ2-5
v_call: TRBV5-6
clone_size: NA
d_call: TRBD1
cdr3_aa: CASSQLGTGRMKTQYF
cdr3_nt: TGTGCCAGCAGCCAACTAGGGACAGGTAGGATGAAGACCCAGTACTTC

j_call: TRBJ1-2
v_call: TRBV18
clone_size: NA
d_call: NA
cdr3_aa: CASSPQVDGYTF
cdr3_nt: TGTGCCAGCTCACCGCAGGTGGATGGCTACACCTTC

j_call: TRBJ1-1
v_call: TRBV5-8
clone_size: NA
d_call: NA
cdr3_aa: CASSLRGTAEAFF
cdr3_nt: TGTGCCAGCAGCTTAAGAGGGACCGCTGAAGCTTTCTTT

j_call: TRBJ1-1
v_call: TRBV5-8
clone_size: once
d_call: NA
cdr3_aa: CASRPRGGLNTEAFF
cdr3_nt: TGTGCCAGCAGGCCCCGGGGGGGATTGAACACTGAAGCTTTCTTT

j_call: TRBJ2-3
v_call: TRBV29-1
clone_size: NA
d_call: NA
cdr3_aa: CSVDGGLTDTQYF
cdr3_nt: TGCAGCGTTGATGGGGGGCTCACAGATACGCAGTATTTT

j_call: TRBJ1-3
v_call: TRBV7-2
clone_size: NA
d_call: NA
cdr3_aa: CASSLEGVSSGNTIYF
cdr3_nt: TGTGCCAGCAGCTTAGAGGGGGTGAGCTCTGGAAACACCATATATTTT

j_call: TRBJ1-1
v_call: TRBV6-5
clone_size: NA
d_call: NA
cdr3_aa: CASRLGLNTEAFF
cdr3_nt: TGTGCCAGCAGATTGGGGCTGAACACTGAAGCTTTCTTT

j_call: TRBJ2-1
v_call: TRBV29-1
clone_size: NA
d_call: NA
cdr3_aa: CSVVSPGAYEQFF
cdr3_nt: TGCAGCGTTGTGTCCCCAGGGGCATATGAGCAGTTCTTC

j_call: TRBJ1-1
v_call: TRBV6-1
clone_size: NA
d_call: NA
cdr3_aa: CAIEGRMNTEAFF
cdr3_nt: TGTGCCATCGAGGGCCGTATGAACACTGAAGCTTTCTTT

j_call: TRBJ2-3
v_call: TRBV9
clone_size: NA
d_call: NA
cdr3_aa: CASSDGMITDTQYF
cdr3_nt: TGTGCCAGCAGCGACGGGATGATCACAGATACGCAGTATTTT

j_call: TRBJ1-2
v_call: TRBV6-5
clone_size: NA
d_call: NA
cdr3_aa: CASSSGRHPSNYGYTF
cdr3_nt: TGTGCCAGCAGTTCCGGGAGACACCCTTCTAACTATGGCTACACCTTC

j_call: TRBJ2-2
v_call: TRBV4-1
clone_size: NA
d_call: NA
cdr3_aa: CASSQTSSYTGELFF
cdr3_nt: TGCGCCAGCAGCCAAACGTCCTCTTACACCGGGGAGCTGTTTTTT

j_call: TRBJ1-6
v_call: TRBV7-9
clone_size: NA
d_call: TRBD1
cdr3_aa: CASSLALPGTGNSPLHF
cdr3_nt: TGTGCCAGCAGCTTAGCGCTTCCCGGGACAGGCAATTCACCCCTCCACTTT

j_call: TRBJ1-6
v_call: TRBV7-9
clone_size: NA
d_call: NA
cdr3_aa: CASSLGVDSSYNSPLHF
cdr3_nt: TGTGCCAGCAGCTTAGGAGTTGATAGCTCCTATAATTCACCCCTCCACTTT

j_call: TRBJ2-7
v_call: TRBV5-1
clone_size: NA
d_call: TRBD2
cdr3_aa: CASSFPSGGEREQYF
cdr3_nt: TGCGCCAGCAGCTTTCCTAGCGGGGGTGAAAGGGAGCAGTACTTC

j_call: TRBJ2-1
v_call: TRBV2
clone_size: once
d_call: TRBD2
cdr3_aa: CASNPLAGRNNEQFF
cdr3_nt: TGTGCCAGCAATCCCCTAGCGGGGCGCAACAATGAGCAGTTCTTC

j_call: TRBJ1-2
v_call: TRBV19
clone_size: NA
d_call: NA
cdr3_aa: CASSIDLLRPYYGYTF
cdr3_nt: TGTGCCAGTAGTATAGATCTCCTGCGACCTTACTATGGCTACACCTTC

j_call: TRBJ1-1
v_call: TRBV9
clone_size: once
d_call: NA
cdr3_aa: CASSYITGLNTEAFF
cdr3_nt: TGTGCCAGCAGCTATATAACAGGGTTGAACACTGAAGCTTTCTTT

j_call: TRBJ1-2
v_call: TRBV2
clone_size: NA
d_call: NA
cdr3_aa: CASSADFNYGYTF
cdr3_nt: TGTGCCAGCAGTGCAGACTTTAACTATGGCTACACCTTC

j_call: TRBJ2-1
v_call: TRBV6-5
clone_size: NA
d_call: TRBD2
cdr3_aa: CASSYPGPSGGNEQFF
cdr3_nt: TGTGCCAGCAGTTACCCCGGGCCTAGCGGGGGGAATGAGCAGTTCTTC